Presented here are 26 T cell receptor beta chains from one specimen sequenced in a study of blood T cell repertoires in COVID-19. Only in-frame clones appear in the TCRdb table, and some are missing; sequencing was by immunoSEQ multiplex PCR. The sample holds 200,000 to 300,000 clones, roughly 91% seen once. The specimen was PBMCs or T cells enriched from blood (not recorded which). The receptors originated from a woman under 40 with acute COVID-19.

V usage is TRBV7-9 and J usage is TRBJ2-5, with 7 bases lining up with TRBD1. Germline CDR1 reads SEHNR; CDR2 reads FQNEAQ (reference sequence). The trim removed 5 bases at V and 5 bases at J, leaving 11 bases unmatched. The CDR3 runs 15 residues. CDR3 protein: CASSLGITGVETQYF. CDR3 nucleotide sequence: TGTGCCAGCAGCCTTGGGATAACAGGGGTCGAGACCCAGTACTTC.

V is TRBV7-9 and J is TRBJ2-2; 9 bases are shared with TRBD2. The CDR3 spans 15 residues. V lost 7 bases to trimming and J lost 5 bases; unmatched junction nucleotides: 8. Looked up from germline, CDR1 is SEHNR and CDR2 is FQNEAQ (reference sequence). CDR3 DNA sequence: TGTGCCAGCACCCTTAAGCTAGCGGGGACCGGGGAGCTGTTTTTT. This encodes CASTLKLAGTGELFF. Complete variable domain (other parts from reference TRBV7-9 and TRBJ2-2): DTGVSQNPRHKITKRGQNVTFRCDPISEHNRLYWYRQTLGQGPEFLTYFQNEAQLEKSRLLSDRFSAERPKGSFSTLEIQRTEQGDSAMYLCASTLKLAGTGELFFGEGSRLTVL.

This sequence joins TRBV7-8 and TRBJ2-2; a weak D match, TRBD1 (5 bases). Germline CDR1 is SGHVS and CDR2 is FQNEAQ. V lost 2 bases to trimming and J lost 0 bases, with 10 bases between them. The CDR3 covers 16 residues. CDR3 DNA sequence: TGTGCCAGCAGCTTAAGGGGTTGGTCGAACACCGGGGAGCTGTTTTTT. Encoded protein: CASSLRGWSNTGELFF.

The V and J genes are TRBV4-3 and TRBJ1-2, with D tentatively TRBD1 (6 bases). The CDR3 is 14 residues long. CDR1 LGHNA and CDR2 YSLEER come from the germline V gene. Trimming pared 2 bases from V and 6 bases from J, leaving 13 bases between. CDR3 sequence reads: CASSQLTGPDGYTF. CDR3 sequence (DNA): TGCGCCAGCAGCCAATTAACAGGGCCAGATGGCTACACCTTC.

The CDR3 spells CATSKGQGSNSPLHF. As DNA, the CDR3 is TGTGCCACCAGCAAAGGACAGGGAAGTAATTCACCCCTCCACTTT. V usage is TRBV15 and J usage is TRBJ1-6, with 8 bases matching TRBD1. Germline assignment: CDR1 LNHNV and CDR2 YYDKDF (reference sequence). The CDR3 has 15 residues. J lost 6 bases, V lost 4 bases, and 5 bases had no gene match.

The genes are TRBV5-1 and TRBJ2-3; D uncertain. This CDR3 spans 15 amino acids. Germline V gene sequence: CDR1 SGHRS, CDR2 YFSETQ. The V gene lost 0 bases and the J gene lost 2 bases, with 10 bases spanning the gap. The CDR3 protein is CASSLEPPVTDTQYF. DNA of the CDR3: TGCGCCAGCAGCTTGGAACCACCGGTCACAGATACGCAGTATTTT.

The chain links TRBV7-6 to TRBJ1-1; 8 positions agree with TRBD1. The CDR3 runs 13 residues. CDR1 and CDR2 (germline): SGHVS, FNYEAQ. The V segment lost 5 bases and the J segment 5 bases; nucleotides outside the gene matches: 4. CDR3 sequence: CASSIDRGTEAFF. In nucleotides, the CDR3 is TGTGCCAGCAGCATCGACAGGGGAACTGAAGCTTTCTTT.

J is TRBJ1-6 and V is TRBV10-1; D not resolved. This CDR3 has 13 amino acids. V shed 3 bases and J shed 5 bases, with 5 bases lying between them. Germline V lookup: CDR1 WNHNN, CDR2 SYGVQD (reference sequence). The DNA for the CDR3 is TGCGCCAGCAGTGAATCGGATAATTCACCCCTCCACTTT. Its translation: CASSESDNSPLHF.

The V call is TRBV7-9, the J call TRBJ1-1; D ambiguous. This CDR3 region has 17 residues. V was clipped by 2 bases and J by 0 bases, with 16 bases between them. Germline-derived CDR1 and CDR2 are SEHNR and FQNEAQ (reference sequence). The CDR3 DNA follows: TGTGCCAGCAGCTTAATATGGTCACAGAACATGAACACTGAAGCTTTCTTT. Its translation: CASSLIWSQNMNTEAFF.

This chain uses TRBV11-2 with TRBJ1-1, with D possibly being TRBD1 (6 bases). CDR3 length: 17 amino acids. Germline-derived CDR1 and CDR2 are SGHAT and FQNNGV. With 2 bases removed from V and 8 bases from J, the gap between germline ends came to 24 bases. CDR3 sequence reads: CASSLRSQGLKSREAFF. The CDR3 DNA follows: TGTGCCAGCAGCTTACGGAGTCAGGGGCTTAAGAGCCGAGAAGCTTTCTTT.

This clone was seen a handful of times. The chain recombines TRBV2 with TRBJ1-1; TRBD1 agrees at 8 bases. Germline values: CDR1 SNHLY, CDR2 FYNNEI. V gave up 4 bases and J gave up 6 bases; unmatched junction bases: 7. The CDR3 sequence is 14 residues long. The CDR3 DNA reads TGTGCCAGCAGTGTTCAGACAGGGGTCCCTGAAGCTTTCTTT. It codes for CASSVQTGVPEAFF. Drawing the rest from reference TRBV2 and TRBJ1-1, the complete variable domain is EPEVTQTPSHQVTQMGQEVILRCVPISNHLYFYWYRQILGQKVEFLVSFYNNEISEKSEIFDDQFSVERPDGSNFTLKIRSTKLEDSAMYFCASSVQTGVPEAFFGQGTRLTVV.

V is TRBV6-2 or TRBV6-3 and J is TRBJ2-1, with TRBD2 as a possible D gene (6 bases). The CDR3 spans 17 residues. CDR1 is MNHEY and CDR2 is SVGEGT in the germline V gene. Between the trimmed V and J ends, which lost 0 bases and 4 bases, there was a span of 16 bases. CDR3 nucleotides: TGTGCCAGCAGTTACTCGAAGAGTAGCGGCTCTTACAATGAGCAGTTCTTC. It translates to CASSYSKSSGSYNEQFF.

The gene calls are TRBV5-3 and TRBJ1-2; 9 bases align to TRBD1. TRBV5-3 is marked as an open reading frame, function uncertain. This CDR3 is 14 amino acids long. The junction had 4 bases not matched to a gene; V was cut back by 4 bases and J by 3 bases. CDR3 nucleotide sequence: TGTGCCAGAAGCACCGGACAGGGGCACTATGGCTACACCTTC. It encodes CARSTGQGHYGYTF.

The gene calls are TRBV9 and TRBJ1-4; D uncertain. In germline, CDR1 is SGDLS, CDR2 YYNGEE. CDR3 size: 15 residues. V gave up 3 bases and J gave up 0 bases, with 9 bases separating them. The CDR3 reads CASSAYDATNEKLFF. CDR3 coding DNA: TGTGCCAGCAGCGCCTATGATGCAACTAATGAAAAACTGTTTTTT.

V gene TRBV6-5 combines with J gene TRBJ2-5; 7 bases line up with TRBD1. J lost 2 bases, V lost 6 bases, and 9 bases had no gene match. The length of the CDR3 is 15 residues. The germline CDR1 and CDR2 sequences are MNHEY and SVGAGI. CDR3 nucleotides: TGTGCCAGCAGGCCCGGGACAGTTCTTCAAGAGACCCAGTACTTC. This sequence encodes CASRPGTVLQETQYF.

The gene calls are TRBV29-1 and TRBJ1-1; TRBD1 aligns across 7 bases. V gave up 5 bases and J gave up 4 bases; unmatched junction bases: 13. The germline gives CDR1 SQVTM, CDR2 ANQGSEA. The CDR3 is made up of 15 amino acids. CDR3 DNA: TGCAGCGTTCGACTCTTACAGGGGTCTTTCACTGAAGCTTTCTTT. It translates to CSVRLLQGSFTEAFF.

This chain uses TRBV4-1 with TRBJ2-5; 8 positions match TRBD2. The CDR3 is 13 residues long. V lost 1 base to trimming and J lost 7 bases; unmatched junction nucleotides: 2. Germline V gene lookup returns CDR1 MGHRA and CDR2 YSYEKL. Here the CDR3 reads CASSQALAGTQYF. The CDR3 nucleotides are TGCGCCAGCAGCCAAGCCCTAGCGGGGACCCAGTACTTC.

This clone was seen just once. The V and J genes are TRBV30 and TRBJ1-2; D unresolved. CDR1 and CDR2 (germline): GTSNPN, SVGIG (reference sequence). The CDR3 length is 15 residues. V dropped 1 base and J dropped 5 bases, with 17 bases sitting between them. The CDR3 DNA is TGTGCCTGGAGTGATCCCCCAGGAGGACTTTATGGCTACACCTTC. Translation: CAWSDPPGGLYGYTF.

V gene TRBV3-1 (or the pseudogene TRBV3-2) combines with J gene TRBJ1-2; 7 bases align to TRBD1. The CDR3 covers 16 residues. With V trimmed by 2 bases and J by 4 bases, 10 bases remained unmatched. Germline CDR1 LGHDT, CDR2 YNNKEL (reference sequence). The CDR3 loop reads CASSQTSSGGSYGYTF. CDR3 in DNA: TGTGCCAGCAGCCAAACAAGTTCAGGGGGAAGCTATGGCTACACCTTC.

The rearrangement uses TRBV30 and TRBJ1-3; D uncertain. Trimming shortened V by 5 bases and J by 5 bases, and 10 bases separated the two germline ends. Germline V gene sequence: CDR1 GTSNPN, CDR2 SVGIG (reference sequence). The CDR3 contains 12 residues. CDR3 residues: CAWGIPRNTIYF. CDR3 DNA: TGTGCCTGGGGAATCCCCAGAAACACCATATATTTT. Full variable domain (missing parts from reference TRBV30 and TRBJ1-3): SQTIHQWPATLVQPVGSPLSLECTVEGTSNPNLYWYRQAAGRGLQLLFYSVGIGQISSEVPQNLSASRPQDRQFILSSKKLLLSDSGFYLCAWGIPRNTIYFGEGSWLTVV.

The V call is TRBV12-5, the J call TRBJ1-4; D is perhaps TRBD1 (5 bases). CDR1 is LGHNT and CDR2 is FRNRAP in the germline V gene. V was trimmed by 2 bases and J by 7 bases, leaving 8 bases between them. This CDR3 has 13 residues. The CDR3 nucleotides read TGTGCTAGTGGTTTGCAGGGTACTGAAAAACTGTTTTTT. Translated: CASGLQGTEKLFF. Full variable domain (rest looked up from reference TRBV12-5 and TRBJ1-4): DARVTQTPRHKVTEMGQEVTMRCQPILGHNTVFWYRQTMMQGLELLAYFRNRAPLDDSGMPKDRFSAEMPDATLATLKIQPSEPRDSAVYFCASGLQGTEKLFFGSGTQLSVL.

In DNA form, the CDR3 reads TGTGCCAGCAGTTCGACCCGAGGGGGTTATGGCTACACCTTC. Translated, it gives CASSSTRGGYGYTF. The V gene is TRBV2, the J gene TRBJ1-2; D might be TRBD1 (6 bases). The CDR3 loop spans 14 amino acids. Germline CDR1 reads SNHLY; CDR2 reads FYNNEI. The V end was cut by 5 bases, the J end by 5 bases, with 15 bases between.

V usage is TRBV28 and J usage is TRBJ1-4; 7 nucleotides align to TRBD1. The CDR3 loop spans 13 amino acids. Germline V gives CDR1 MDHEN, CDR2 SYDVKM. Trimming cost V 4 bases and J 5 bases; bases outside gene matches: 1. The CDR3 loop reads CASSSGQNEKLFF. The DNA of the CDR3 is TGTGCCAGCAGTTCGGGACAGAATGAAAAACTGTTTTTT.

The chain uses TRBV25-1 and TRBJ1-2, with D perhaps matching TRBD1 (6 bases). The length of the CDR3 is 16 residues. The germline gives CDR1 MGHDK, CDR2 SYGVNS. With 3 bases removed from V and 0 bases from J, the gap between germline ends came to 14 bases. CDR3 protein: CASSEMTGKSNYGYTF. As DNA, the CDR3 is TGTGCCAGCAGTGAGATGACAGGAAAGTCTAACTATGGCTACACCTTC.

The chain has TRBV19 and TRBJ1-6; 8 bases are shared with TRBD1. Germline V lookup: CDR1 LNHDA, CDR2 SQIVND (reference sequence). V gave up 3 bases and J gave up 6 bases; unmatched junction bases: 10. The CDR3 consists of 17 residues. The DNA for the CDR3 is TGTGCCAGTAGTATTACGTCTCGACAGGGGAGTAATTCACCCCTCCACTTT. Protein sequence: CASSITSRQGSNSPLHF.

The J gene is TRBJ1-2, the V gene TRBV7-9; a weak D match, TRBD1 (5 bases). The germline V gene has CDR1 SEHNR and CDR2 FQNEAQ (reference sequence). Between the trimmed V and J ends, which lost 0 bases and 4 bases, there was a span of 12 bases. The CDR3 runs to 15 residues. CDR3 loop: CASSLASGTPYGYTF. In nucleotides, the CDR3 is TGTGCCAGCAGCTTAGCGAGCGGGACTCCCTATGGCTACACCTTC.